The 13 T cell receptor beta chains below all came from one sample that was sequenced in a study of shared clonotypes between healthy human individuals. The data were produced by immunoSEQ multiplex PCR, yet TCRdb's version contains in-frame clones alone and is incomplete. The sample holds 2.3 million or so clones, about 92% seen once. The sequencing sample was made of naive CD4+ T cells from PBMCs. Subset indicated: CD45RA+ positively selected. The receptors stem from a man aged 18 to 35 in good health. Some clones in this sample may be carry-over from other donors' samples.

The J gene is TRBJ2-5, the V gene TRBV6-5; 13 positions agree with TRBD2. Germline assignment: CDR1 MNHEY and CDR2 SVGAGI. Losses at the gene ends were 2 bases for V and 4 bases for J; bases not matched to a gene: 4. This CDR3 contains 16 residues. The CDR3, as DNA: TGTGCCAGCAGTTACCAAAGGACTAGCGGGAGAGAGACCCAGTACTTC. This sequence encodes CASSYQRTSGRETQYF.

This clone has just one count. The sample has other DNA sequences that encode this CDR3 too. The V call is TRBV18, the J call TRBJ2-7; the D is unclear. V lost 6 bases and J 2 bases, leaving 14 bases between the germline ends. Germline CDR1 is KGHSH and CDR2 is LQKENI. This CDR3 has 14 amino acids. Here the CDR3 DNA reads TGTGCCAGCTCCCTCACGCGCGAGACCTACGAGCAGTACTTC. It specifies CASSLTRETYEQYF.

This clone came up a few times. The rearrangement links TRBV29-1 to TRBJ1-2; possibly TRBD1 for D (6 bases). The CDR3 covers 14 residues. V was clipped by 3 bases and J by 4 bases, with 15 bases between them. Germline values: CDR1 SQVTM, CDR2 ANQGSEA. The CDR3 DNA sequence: TGCAGCGTTGATGGGACACAACTCGGCTATGGCTACACCTTC. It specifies CSVDGTQLGYGYTF.

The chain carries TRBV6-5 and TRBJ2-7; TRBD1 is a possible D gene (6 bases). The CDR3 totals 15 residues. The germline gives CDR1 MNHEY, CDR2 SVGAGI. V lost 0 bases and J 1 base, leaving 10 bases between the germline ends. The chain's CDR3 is CASSYSRGTSYEQYF. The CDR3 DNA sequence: TGTGCCAGCAGTTACTCGAGAGGGACATCCTACGAGCAGTACTTC.

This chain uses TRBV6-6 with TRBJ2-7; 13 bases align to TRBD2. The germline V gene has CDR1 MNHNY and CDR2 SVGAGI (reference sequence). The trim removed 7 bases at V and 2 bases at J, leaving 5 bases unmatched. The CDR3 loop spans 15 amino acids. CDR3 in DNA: TGTGCCAGCACCCTAGGGACTAGCGGGGCCTACGAGCAGTACTTC. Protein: CASTLGTSGAYEQYF.

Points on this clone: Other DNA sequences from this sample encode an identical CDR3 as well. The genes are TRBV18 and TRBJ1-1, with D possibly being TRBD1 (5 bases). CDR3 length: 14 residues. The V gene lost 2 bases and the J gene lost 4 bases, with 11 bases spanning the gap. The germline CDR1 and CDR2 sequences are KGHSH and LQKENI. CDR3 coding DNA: TGTGCCAGCTCACCATTGGCAGGGTCCACTGAAGCTTTCTTT. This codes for CASSPLAGSTEAFF.

CDR3 amino acids: CASSLWGNTEAFF. CDR3 coding DNA: TGTGCCAGCAGCCTCTGGGGGAACACTGAAGCTTTCTTT. The chain combines TRBV5-5 with TRBJ1-1, with unresolved D. CDR3 length: 13 amino acids. Germline V gives CDR1 SGHKS, CDR2 YYEKEE (reference sequence). V gave up 4 bases and J gave up 1 base, with 8 bases separating them. Full variable domain (outside the CDR3, taken from reference TRBV5-5 and TRBJ1-1): DAGVTQSPTHLIKTRGQQVTLRCSPISGHKSVSWYQQVLGQGPQFIFQYYEKEERGRGNFPDRFSARQFPNYSSELNVNALLLGDSALYLCASSLWGNTEAFFGQGTRLTVV.

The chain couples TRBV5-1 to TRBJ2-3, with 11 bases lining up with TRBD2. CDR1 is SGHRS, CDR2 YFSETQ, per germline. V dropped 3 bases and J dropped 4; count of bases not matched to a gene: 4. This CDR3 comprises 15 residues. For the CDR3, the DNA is TGCGCCAGCAGCTCACTAGCGGGAGAGGCAGATACGCAGTATTTT. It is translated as CASSSLAGEADTQYF.

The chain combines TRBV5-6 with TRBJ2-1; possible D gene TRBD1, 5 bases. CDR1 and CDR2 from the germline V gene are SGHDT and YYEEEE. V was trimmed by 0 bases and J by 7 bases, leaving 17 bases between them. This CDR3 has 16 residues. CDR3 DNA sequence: TGTGCCAGCAGCTTGGCCTGGGCAGGGAAAGGGAATGAGCAGTTCTTC. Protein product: CASSLAWAGKGNEQFF.

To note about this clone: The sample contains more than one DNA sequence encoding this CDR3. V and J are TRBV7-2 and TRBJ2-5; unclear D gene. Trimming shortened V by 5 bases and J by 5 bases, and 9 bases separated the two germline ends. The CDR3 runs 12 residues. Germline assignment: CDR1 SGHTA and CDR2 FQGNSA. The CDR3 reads CASSRPQETQYF. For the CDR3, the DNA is TGTGCCAGCAGCCGACCACAGGAGACCCAGTACTTC.

CDR3 amino acids: CASSYSIGQQQFF. CDR3 in DNA: TGTGCCAGCAGTTACTCGATCGGGCAGCAGCAGTTCTTC. The chain couples TRBV6-6 to TRBJ2-1, with D unclear. The V and J ends lost 0 bases and 11 bases respectively, with 11 bases between them. The CDR3 loop spans 13 amino acids. The V gene's germline CDR1 is MNHNY and CDR2 SVGAGI (reference sequence).

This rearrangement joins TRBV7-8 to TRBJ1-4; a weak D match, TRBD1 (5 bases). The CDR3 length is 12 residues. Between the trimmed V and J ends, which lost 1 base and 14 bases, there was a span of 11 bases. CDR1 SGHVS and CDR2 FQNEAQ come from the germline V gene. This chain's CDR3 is CASSLGGGGLFF. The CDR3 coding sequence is TGTGCCAGCAGCTTAGGGGGCGGGGGGCTGTTTTTT.

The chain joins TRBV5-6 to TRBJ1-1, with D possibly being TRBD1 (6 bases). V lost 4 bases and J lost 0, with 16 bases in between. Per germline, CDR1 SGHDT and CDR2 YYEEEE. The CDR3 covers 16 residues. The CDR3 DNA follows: TGTGCCAGCAGCCCGGAGGGGGGCGGCTTGAACACTGAAGCTTTCTTT. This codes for CASSPEGGGLNTEAFF.